This record covers a single T cell receptor beta chain. This record belongs to a study of T cells in Graves' hyperthyroidism and ophthalmopathy. TCR beta CDR3 regions were amplified from RNA. Initially, a first-round RT-PCR of the TCR CDR3 employed the HTBI primer set. In TCRdb, the multiplex PCR reads were re-called with MiXCR into one record per CDR3 protein. This sample has 400,000 or so distinct CDR3 sequences, with around 15% found just once. The CDR3 covers 13 residues. From germline, CDR1 is SGHVS and CDR2 FNYEAQ. Trimming took off 5 bases at V and 10 bases at J, with 17 bases between the two ends.

The TCR sequence derives from a man aged 50-59 years with Graves' ophthalmopathy. The specimen was blood. This sequence joins TRBV7-6 and TRBJ1-2, with a tentative D call TRBD1 (5 bases). CDR3 sequence reads: CASSPSQWGNYTF. CDR3 in DNA: TGTGCCAGCAGCCCCTCCCAGTGGGGCAACTACACCTTC.